This is a list of T cell receptor beta chains from one sample in a study of regulatory T cells in long-lasting Graves disease. TCRdb reprocessed the multiplex PCR reads via MiXCR and lists one record per CDR3 protein. The table has about 560,000 distinct CDR3 sequences, 15% to 20% seen once. These data were also reused for a study on T cells in Graves' hyperthyroidism and ophthalmopathy.

The sample was peripheral blood mononuclear cells (PBMCs), taken at new diagnosis, from a patient treated with antithyroid drugs. These receptors were taken from a man between 18 and 29 years old with Graves disease. The CDR3 runs from the conserved cysteine through the conserved F or W.

>TRBJ2-1|TRBV7-2
CASSLMLLAGAKGNGNEQFF
>NA|TRBV20-1
CSARGPSGRPDTQYF
>TRBJ2-2|TRBV20-1
CSADDGNTGALFF
>TRBJ2-7|TRBV20-1
CSARVTTGFDEQYF
>TRBJ2-7|TRBV15
CATSSPTSQSYEQYF
>TRBJ1-2|TRBV12-3/TRBV12-4
CASSSRDRVFNGYTF
>TRBJ2-3|TRBV20-1
CSAREVGGSPDTQYF
>TRBJ1-2|TRBV28
CASSLFSGGDGYTF
>TRBJ2-1|TRBV9
CASSVVGQSSYNEQFF
>TRBJ1-4|TRBV6-1
CASTTGAGGREKLFF
>TRBJ1-2|TRBV4-1
CASSQVGVVSGYTF
>TRBJ2-7|TRBV7-2
CASSRTRSGRTPYEQYF
>TRBJ2-3|TRBV5-1
CASRTGTSGAKWGDTQYF
>TRBJ2-6|TRBV10-3
CAIRTGGLLSGANVLTF
>TRBJ1-3|TRBV12-3/TRBV12-4
CASQPGHSSGNTIYF
>TRBJ2-3|TRBV20-1
CSAPRAGRGSDTQYF
>TRBJ2-7|TRBV10-3
CAFRTGSSNEQYF
>TRBJ2-7|TRBV13
CACSSGTGGSYEQYF
>TRBJ2-3|TRBV11-2
CASSLTDAQYF
>TRBJ2-2|TRBV9
CASSAPLKAANTGELFF
>TRBJ2-1|TRBV7-8
CASSKWTSGSEGNEQFF
>TRBJ2-3|TRBV3-1
CASSQEGSGTDTQYF
>TRBJ2-5|TRBV5-1
CASSLLGGGVQETQYF
>TRBJ2-5|TRBV7-8
CASTRTGLGETQYF
>TRBJ1-1|TRBV6-5
CASSSPGQGRTEAFF
>TRBJ2-3|TRBV29-1
CSAGQGTDTQYF
>TRBJ2-5|TRBV20-1
CSATVQGWKTQYF
>TRBJ2-7|TRBV4-1
CASSQETPRTGLYEQYF
>TRBJ1-4|TRBV20-1
CSARDFVDWYSPTNEKLFF
>TRBJ2-1|TRBV30
CALAASSYNEQFF
>TRBJ1-4|TRBV12-3/TRBV12-4
CASSLSAGLEKLFF
>TRBJ1-6|TRBV5-1
CASSTRQGLNSPLHF
>TRBJ2-7|TRBV6-2/TRBV6-3
CASSKPGNSYEQYF
>TRBJ1-4|TRBV6-2/TRBV6-3
CASSPGTEFLGKLFF
>TRBJ1-1|TRBV19
CASRAEWATEAFF
>TRBJ2-2|TRBV2
CARRSREGNTGELFF
>TRBJ2-5|TRBV30
CAWRLRGRLAGGPRETQYF
>TRBJ2-3|TRBV28
CASKGPDLAGGGVTDTQYF
>TRBJ1-1|TRBV6-1
CASSQAISSLAEAFF
>TRBJ1-1|TRBV19
CVSSIALWSEAFF
>TRBJ2-1|TRBV3-1
CASTASGNVGGEQFF
>TRBJ1-3|TRBV2
CASETGRSGNTIYF
>TRBJ1-6|TRBV12-3/TRBV12-4
CASRPRQGVGNSPLHF
>TRBJ2-7|TRBV20-1
CSAQTSGRLSYEQYF
>TRBJ2-5|TRBV12-3/TRBV12-4
CASSLATETQYF
>TRBJ2-1|TRBV30
CAWSVVAGVSEQFF
>TRBJ2-1|TRBV6-2/TRBV6-3
CASRSGTSGRGEQFF
>TRBJ1-3|TRBV13
CASSLGGGRGNTIYF
>TRBJ2-3|TRBV20-1
CSAPRGSTDTQYF
>TRBJ2-7|TRBV6-5
CASSYSSPDTYEQYF
>TRBJ1-2|TRBV5-1
CASSLTAYDYGYTF
>TRBJ1-1|TRBV29-1
CSVEPGGNTEAFF
>TRBJ2-4|TRBV5-6
CASSLRDSKNIQYF
>TRBJ1-2|TRBV3-1
CASSQAVSANYGYTF